A single sample is the source of the 20 T cell receptor beta chains below, sequenced in a study of molecular identifiers for immune sequencing clone quantification. TCRdb independently ran MiXCR on the PCR reads; one entry per CDR3 protein. Among hundreds of thousands of distinct CDR3 sequences listed, 25% were seen once. Sequenced sample: naive CD8+ T cells from blood, with Jurkat cell RNA spiked in. Described subset: FACS-sorted CD8+CD4-CCR7+CD45RA+ naive T cells. The receptors originated from a human donor in good health. Some libraries in this study had Jurkat cell RNA spiked in.

The CDR3 bases are TGTGCCAGCAGCCCTGAGGCGCGCGGGGAGACCCAGTACTTC. Translation: CASSPEARGETQYF. V is TRBV7-9 and J is TRBJ2-5; tentative D call: TRBD2 (5 bases). The CDR3 sequence is 14 residues long. V was cut by 5 bases and J by 5 bases, with 15 bases left in between. The germline CDR1 and CDR2 sequences are SEHNR and FQNEAQ (reference sequence).

The chain is built from TRBV6-2 or TRBV6-3 and TRBJ2-3, with 8 bases aligning to TRBD2. The CDR3 spans 13 residues. The V segment lost 10 bases and the J segment 4 bases; nucleotides outside the gene matches: 7. CDR1 is MNHEY and CDR2 is SVGEGT in the germline V gene. The CDR3, as DNA: TGTGCCACCGGGGGGGGGATTTCAGATACGCAGTATTTT. Translating gives CATGGGISDTQYF.

This clonotype has a count of ten or more. CDR3 DNA sequence: TGCAGTGTTTTTCGGTGGAACATGAACACTGAAGCTTTCTTT. Residues: CSVFRWNMNTEAFF. V and J are TRBV20-1 and TRBJ1-1; D gene unclear. CDR3 size: 14 residues. Germline-derived CDR1 and CDR2 are DFQATT and SNEGSKA (reference sequence). V was clipped by 7 bases and J by 0 bases, with 15 bases between them.

The table lists this clonotype with many counts. The chain links TRBV5-3 to TRBJ2-4; maybe TRBD1 (6 bases). TRBV5-3 is an open reading frame, and its role is uncertain. Deletions cut 0 bases from V and 0 bases from J, with 13 bases between. CDR3 length: 17 residues. CDR3 in DNA: TGTGCCAGAAGCTTGGAGGCGAGGGGGTTAGCCAAAAACATTCAGTACTTC. Amino acids: CARSLEARGLAKNIQYF.

This clonotype was recorded a few times. This chain joins TRBV6-2 or TRBV6-3 and TRBJ2-2; D is unresolved. Germline values: CDR1 MNHEY, CDR2 SVGEGT. CDR3 length: 15 residues. V lost 10 bases to trimming and J lost 5 bases, with 20 bases between them. CDR3 protein: CATRPPSAVTGELFF. CDR3 coding DNA: TGTGCCACACGCCCCCCTTCGGCGGTAACCGGGGAGCTGTTTTTT.

The chain has TRBV29-1 and TRBJ2-1; 11 positions match TRBD1. The CDR3 extends over 13 amino acids. CDR1 and CDR2 from the germline V gene are SQVTM and ANQGSEA. V was clipped by 8 bases and J by 6 bases; unmatched bases: 6. The CDR3 loop reads CSTTGTGGNEQFF. CDR3 nucleotides: TGCAGCACCACCGGGACAGGGGGCAATGAGCAGTTCTTC.

This clonotype has a count of ten or more. The gene calls are TRBV7-9 and TRBJ2-3; D perhaps matches TRBD2 (6 bases). Germline V gene data show CDR1 as SEHNR and CDR2 as FQNEAQ (reference sequence). V was cut by 5 bases and J by 9 bases, with 18 bases left in between. The CDR3 has 14 residues. The CDR3 DNA sequence: TGTGCCAGCAGCACGAGACAGCGCGGGGAAACGCAGTATTTT. Protein sequence: CASSTRQRGETQYF.

There are a few counts of this clonotype. The chain is built from TRBV30 and TRBJ2-3; D is tentatively TRBD1 or TRBD2 (6 bases each). Between the trimmed V and J ends, which lost 1 base and 4 bases, there was a span of 12 bases. The germline CDR1 and CDR2 sequences are GTSNPN and SVGIG (reference sequence). The CDR3 sequence is 14 residues long. CDR3 protein: CAWSGGAGADTQYF. Here the CDR3 DNA reads TGTGCCTGGAGTGGGGGGGCCGGGGCAGATACGCAGTATTTT.

Remarks on this clonotype: A much more abundant neighbour one base away suggests this may be a read error. This is likely a read error, given that the CDR3 carries no conserved phenylalanine or tryptophan at its end. V gene TRBV20-1 combines with J gene TRBJ2-1, with 8 bases fitting TRBD1. The CDR3 is 14 amino acids. Trimming at V came to 6 bases and at J to 6 bases, leaving 10 bases not matched to a gene. CDR1 is DFQATT, CDR2 SNEGSKA, per germline (reference sequence). For the CDR3, the DNA is TGCAGTGCAACAGACGACAGGGGCAGCAATGAGCAGTTCATC. Protein product: CSATDDRGSNEQFI.

This clonotype was recorded a few times. The rearrangement links TRBV20-1 to TRBJ2-1; the D call may be TRBD1 or TRBD2 (5 bases each). CDR3 length: 15 amino acids. Germline V gene data show CDR1 as DFQATT and CDR2 as SNEGSKA (reference sequence). Trimming removed 0 bases at V and 0 bases at J, with 9 bases between. CDR3 nucleotide sequence: TGCAGTGCTAGAGATTGGGACCGCTCCTACAATGAGCAGTTCTTC. Its translation is CSARDWDRSYNEQFF.

Concerning this clonotype: The conserved closing phenylalanine or tryptophan is absent in this CDR3, likely reflecting a read error. The chain carries TRBV19 and TRBJ1-5, with D uncertain. The CDR3 contains 13 residues. Germline CDR1 is LNHDA and CDR2 is SQIVND (reference sequence). Trimming pared 6 bases from V and 6 bases from J, leaving 12 bases between. Written as DNA, the CDR3 is TGTGCCAGTAGAGAAGGTGGGTTTCAGCCCCAGCATGTT. This sequence encodes CASREGGFQPQHV.

The V gene is TRBV5-6, the J gene TRBJ2-3; no definite D call. Trimming left V 4 bases short and J 14 bases short, with 29 bases between. The CDR3 contains 16 residues. Germline V gives CDR1 SGHDT, CDR2 YYEEEE. In nucleotides, the CDR3 is TGTGCCAGCAGCCCGCCCGCTTTTGAATTCACAGATCCGCCGTATTTT. Amino acid sequence: CASSPPAFEFTDPPYF.

This clonotype was picked up many times. The gene calls are TRBV3-1 and TRBJ1-1; D might be TRBD1 (6 bases). This CDR3 comprises 16 residues. In germline, CDR1 is LGHDT, CDR2 YNNKEL (reference sequence). V lost 5 bases, J lost 9 bases, and 25 bases lay in between. The CDR3 DNA follows: TGTGCCAGCAGCTTACGTCCTGACAAGGGGGAACCTAAAGCTTTCTTT. Translation: CASSLRPDKGEPKAFF.

This clonotype was observed a single time. Since a much larger clone is just one base distant, this may be a read error. The chain links TRBV4-1 to TRBJ1-1, with 7 bases fitting TRBD1. This CDR3 is 17 amino acids long. From germline, CDR1 is MGHRA and CDR2 YSYEKL. J gave up 0 bases and V 1 base, and 8 bases lay outside the gene matches. The CDR3 DNA reads TGCGCCAGCAGCCAAGGCCTTACAGGGGTTCTGAACACTGAAGCTTTCTTT. Residues: CASSQGLTGVLNTEAFF.

The chain employs TRBV19 and TRBJ2-7; TRBD2 matches at 7 bases. Per the germline V gene, CDR1 is LNHDA and CDR2 is SQIVND (reference sequence). V lost 6 bases to trimming and J lost 4 bases; unmatched junction nucleotides: 12. This CDR3 is 15 amino acids long. The CDR3 DNA is TGTGCCAGTAGCCTCCGCCCAGCGGGGCATTACGAGCAGTACTTC. Protein: CASSLRPAGHYEQYF.

This sequence joins TRBV18 and TRBJ1-5; 7 bases align to TRBD1. This CDR3 is 15 amino acids long. The V segment lost 2 bases and the J segment 3 bases; nucleotides outside the gene matches: 4. In germline, CDR1 is KGHSH, CDR2 LQKENI. The CDR3: CASSPGTVFNQPQHF. Here the CDR3 DNA reads TGTGCCAGCTCACCAGGGACAGTTTTCAATCAGCCCCAGCATTTT.

About this clonotype itself: The germline gene is not matched at one end of the junction; a read error may be the cause. The V gene is TRBV7-2, the J gene TRBJ2-7; D unclear. CDR1 and CDR2 (germline): SGHTA, FQGNSA. This CDR3 spans 13 amino acids. The CDR3 DNA sequence: TGTGCCAGCAGCTTCGACACGAGCTACGAGCTGTACTTC. It codes for CASSFDTSYELYF.

This clonotype was picked up a small number of times. The chain couples TRBV6-6 to TRBJ2-1, with 7 bases identical to TRBD2. Germline V gene sequence: CDR1 MNHNY, CDR2 SVGAGI (reference sequence). Trimming took 6 bases from V and 4 from J; bases not matched to a gene: 12. CDR3 length equals 16 residues. CDR3 region: CASSLRGGEMYNEQFF. Here the CDR3 DNA reads TGTGCCAGCAGCCTCCGGGGAGGGGAGATGTACAATGAGCAGTTCTTC.

This clonotype has ten or more counts. The chain carries TRBV4-1 and TRBJ1-1; D uncertain. This CDR3 comprises 14 residues. V was pared by 0 bases and J by 0 bases, with 5 bases between. In germline, CDR1 is MGHRA, CDR2 YSYEKL. In DNA form, the CDR3 reads TGCGCCAGCAGCCAAGAATCTGTGAACACTGAAGCTTTCTTT. It specifies CASSQESVNTEAFF.

For this clonotype: This clone may be a read error of a much larger clone one base away. The chain joins TRBV4-1 to TRBJ1-2; 9 bases map to TRBD1. In germline, CDR1 is MGHRA, CDR2 YSYEKL. CDR3 length: 17 residues. The CDR3 DNA reads TGCGCCAGCAGCCAAGTGACAGGGGGTAGCGGTCACTATGGCTACGCCTTC. Protein sequence: CASSQVTGGSGHYGYAF.